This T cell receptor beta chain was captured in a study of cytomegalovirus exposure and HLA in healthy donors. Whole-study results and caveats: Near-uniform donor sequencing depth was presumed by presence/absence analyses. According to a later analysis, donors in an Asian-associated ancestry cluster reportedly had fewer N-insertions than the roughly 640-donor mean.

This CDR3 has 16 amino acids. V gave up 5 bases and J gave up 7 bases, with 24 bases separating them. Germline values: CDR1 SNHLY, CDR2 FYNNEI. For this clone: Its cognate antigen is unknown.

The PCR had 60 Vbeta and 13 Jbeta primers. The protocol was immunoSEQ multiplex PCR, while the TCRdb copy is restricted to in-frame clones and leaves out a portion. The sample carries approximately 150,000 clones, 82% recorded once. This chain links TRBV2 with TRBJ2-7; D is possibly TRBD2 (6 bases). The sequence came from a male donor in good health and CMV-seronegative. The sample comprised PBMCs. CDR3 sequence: CASSRIPRGGPGEQYF. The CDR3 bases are TGTGCCAGCAGTAGGATTCCCCGGGGAGGTCCCGGAGAGCAGTACTTC. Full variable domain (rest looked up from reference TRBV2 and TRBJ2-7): EPEVTQTPSHQVTQMGQEVILRCVPISNHLYFYWYRQILGQKVEFLVSFYNNEISEKSEIFDDQFSVERPDGSNFTLKIRSTKLEDSAMYFCASSRIPRGGPGEQYFGPGTRLTVT.